This passage covers 26 T cell receptor beta chains from one sample sequenced in a study of blood T cells in healthy people across ages. A J-beta primer mix and a sample-barcoded 5' primer were used in a second PCR of roughly 7 to 12 cycles. TCRdb passed the 5' RACE reads through MiXCR, listing each CDR3 protein once. The table has approximately 810,000 distinct CDR3 sequences, about 30% seen once. The sample consisted of blood. The receptors derive from an elderly woman in good health.

This clonotype was seen ten or more times. The chain joins TRBV20-1 to TRBJ2-7, with 12 bases identical to TRBD1. From germline, CDR1 is DFQATT and CDR2 SNEGSKA (reference sequence). The CDR3 runs to 14 residues. The J segment lost 5 bases and the V segment lost 5 bases, leaving 7 bases of the junction unmatched. The CDR3 loop reads CSAYSGTGGDEQYF. The CDR3 coding sequence is TGCAGTGCTTATTCCGGGACAGGGGGCGACGAGCAGTACTTC.

The sample holds many counts of this clonotype. The rearrangement joins TRBV20-1 to TRBJ2-7; 8 bases line up with TRBD2. Losses at the gene ends were 6 bases for V and 3 bases for J; bases not matched to a gene: 13. The V gene's germline CDR1 is DFQATT and CDR2 SNEGSKA (reference sequence). CDR3 length: 15 residues. As DNA, the CDR3 is TGCAGTGCGACAGGACTAGCCCGAGAGAGCTACGAGCAGTACTTC. Protein product: CSATGLARESYEQYF.

This clonotype came up a few times. The chain links TRBV20-1 to TRBJ1-6, with D unclear. CDR3 length equals 14 residues. CDR1 is DFQATT, CDR2 SNEGSKA, per germline (reference sequence). The germline V and J ends were trimmed by 0 bases and 10 bases, with 13 bases remaining between them. CDR3 sequence (DNA): TGCAGTGCTAGAGATCAACGACGGGGATCACCCCTCCACTTT. Protein sequence: CSARDQRRGSPLHF.

This clonotype was counted ten times or more. The chain combines TRBV4-3 with TRBJ2-5, with a weak D call TRBD2 (5 bases). With 0 bases removed from V and 0 bases from J, the gap between germline ends came to 20 bases. CDR1 is LGHNA and CDR2 is YSLEER in the germline V gene. This CDR3 is 19 amino acids long. As DNA, the CDR3 is TGCGCCAGCAGCCAAGAGCCCATAATCAGCGGTGCGTACCAAGAGACCCAGTACTTC. As protein: CASSQEPIISGAYQETQYF.

The chain recombines TRBV12-3 or TRBV12-4 with TRBJ2-1; unclear D gene. This CDR3 has 14 amino acids. Trimming stripped 7 bases from V and 9 bases from J, with 19 bases between. CDR3 protein: CASTTLTAFGEQFF. CDR3 in DNA: TGTGCCAGCACCACCTTAACGGCTTTCGGTGAGCAGTTCTTC.

In this sample, this clonotype turned up a few times. The chain is built from TRBV3-1 and TRBJ2-5, with TRBD2 matching 12 bases. V was clipped by 10 bases and J by 5 bases; unmatched bases: 8. CDR1 is LGHDT and CDR2 is YNNKEL in the germline V gene (reference sequence). The CDR3 length is 14 residues. This chain's CDR3 is CATTGLAGSETQYF. CDR3 bases: TGTGCCACTACCGGACTAGCGGGGTCTGAGACCCAGTACTTC.

This rearrangement joins TRBV5-1 to TRBJ1-5; TRBD1 matches at 7 bases. Trimming took 3 bases from V and 7 from J; bases not matched to a gene: 10. The V gene's germline CDR1 is SGHRS and CDR2 YFSETQ. The CDR3 consists of 15 residues. The chain's CDR3 is CASSWETGVGQPQHF. The CDR3 bases are TGCGCCAGCAGCTGGGAAACAGGGGTTGGACAGCCCCAGCATTTT.

The table lists this clonotype with many counts. DNA for the CDR3: TGCAGTGCCCAGGACGGCAATCAGCCCCAGCATTTT. Translation: CSAQDGNQPQHF. This chain links TRBV20-1 with TRBJ1-5; D is undetermined. V lost 6 bases to trimming and J lost 2 bases, with 8 bases between them. The CDR3 length is 12 residues. In germline, CDR1 is DFQATT, CDR2 SNEGSKA (reference sequence).

This clonotype was counted at least ten times. In DNA, the CDR3 is TGTGCCAGCAGCTTAGGGTCTGCGGTTAGCACAGATACGCAGTATTTT. This sequence encodes CASSLGSAVSTDTQYF. The chain combines TRBV7-2 with TRBJ2-3; D remains unclear. Deletions cut 1 base from V and 0 bases from J, with 11 bases between. The CDR3 is 16 amino acids. CDR1 is SGHTA, CDR2 FQGNSA, per germline. The full variable domain, completed using reference TRBV7-2 and TRBJ2-3, is GAGVSQSPSNKVTEKGKDVELRCDPISGHTALYWYRQSLGQGLEFLIYFQGNSAPDKSGLPSDRFSAERTGGSVSTLTIQRTQQEDSAVYLCASSLGSAVSTDTQYFGPGTRLTVL.

In its sample, this clonotype was seen many times. The chain recombines TRBV25-1 with TRBJ2-5; D is undetermined. V lost 0 bases and J lost 3, with 11 bases in between. The CDR3 totals 15 residues. The germline CDR1 and CDR2 sequences are MGHDK and SYGVNS. CDR3 sequence: CASSEYLLAKETQYF. The CDR3 DNA sequence: TGTGCCAGCAGTGAATATCTGCTTGCAAAAGAGACCCAGTACTTC. Drawing the rest from reference TRBV25-1 and TRBJ2-5, the complete variable domain is EADIYQTPRYLVIGTGKKITLECSQTMGHDKMYWYQQDPGMELHLIHYSYGVNSTEKGDLSSESTVSRIRTEHFPLTLESARPSHTSQYLCASSEYLLAKETQYFGPGTRLLVL.

This clonotype was picked up a small number of times. V and J are TRBV25-1 and TRBJ2-3; 12 bases align to TRBD2. The CDR3 runs 16 residues. The V gene's germline CDR1 is MGHDK and CDR2 SYGVNS. V gave up 3 bases and J gave up 5 bases; unmatched junction bases: 6. The DNA of the CDR3 is TGTGCCAGCAGTGATGCTCTAGCGGGGGGGCGAGATACGCAGTATTTT. It encodes CASSDALAGGRDTQYF.

Only a few counts were recorded for this clonotype. V usage is TRBV20-1 and J usage is TRBJ1-1, with a tentative D call TRBD1 (6 bases). V lost 3 bases and J lost 4, with 15 bases in between. The germline gives CDR1 DFQATT, CDR2 SNEGSKA (reference sequence). The CDR3 runs to 14 residues. In DNA form, the CDR3 reads TGCAGTGCTAGCTTAAGAGGGGGGGGCACTGAAGCTTTCTTT. Translated, it gives CSASLRGGGTEAFF.

This clonotype came up a few times. The V and J genes are TRBV7-2 and TRBJ2-7; no clear D gene. CDR1 and CDR2 (germline): SGHTA, FQGNSA. Deletions cut 1 base from V and 0 bases from J, with 7 bases between. The CDR3 has 14 amino acids. The CDR3 DNA reads TGTGCCAGCAGCTTAGAAAGATTCTCCTACGAGCAGTACTTC. The encoded protein is CASSLERFSYEQYF.

There are many counts of this clonotype. J is TRBJ2-5 and V is TRBV7-2, with 7 bases that match TRBD2. J gave up 9 bases and V 4 bases, and 8 bases lay outside the gene matches. Germline lookup yields CDR1 SGHTA and CDR2 FQGNSA. The CDR3 spans 13 residues. CDR3 DNA sequence: TGTGCCAGCAGCTCGCTAGCGGCCTTGGCCCAGTACTTC. Translating it yields CASSSLAALAQYF.

This clonotype turned up a few times. A clone one base away is much larger, so this may be a read error. The chain joins TRBV6-4 to TRBJ2-3; TRBD1 might be the D (6 bases). Germline V CDR1 and CDR2: MRHNA, SNTAGT. CDR3 length: 12 amino acids. Between the trimmed V and J ends, which lost 10 bases and 5 bases, there was a span of 13 bases. CDR3 DNA sequence: TGTGCCAATTCCCCCAGGGGAGATACGCAGTATTTT. This codes for CANSPRGDTQYF.

At least ten counts were recorded for this clonotype. The chain recombines TRBV7-2 with TRBJ2-3; 12 bases are a match to TRBD2. Trimming removed 11 bases from V and 7 bases from J; junction bases left unmatched: 10. Germline CDR1 and CDR2: SGHTA and FQGNSA. CDR3 length equals 14 residues. CDR3 nucleotides: TGTGCCTCCAGGGCTAGCGGGGGGGCTTATACGCAGTATTTT. Protein: CASRASGGAYTQYF.

This clonotype was counted many times. V gene TRBV9 combines with J gene TRBJ1-2; no definite D call. With 3 bases removed from V and 0 bases from J, the gap between germline ends came to 15 bases. CDR3 size: 16 residues. CDR1 is SGDLS and CDR2 is YYNGEE in the germline V gene. The CDR3 sequence is CASSAQLNTANYGYTF. The CDR3 DNA is TGTGCCAGCAGCGCCCAACTCAACACTGCTAACTATGGCTACACCTTC. The full variable domain, in which reference TRBV9 and TRBJ1-2 provide the parts outside the CDR3, is DSGVTQTPKHLITATGQRVTLRCSPRSGDLSVYWYQQSLDQGLQFLIQYYNGEERAKGNILERFSAQQFPDLHSELNLSSLELGDSALYFCASSAQLNTANYGYTFGSGTRLTVV.

This clonotype was recorded a few times. The chain joins TRBV28 to TRBJ1-2, with TRBD1 matching over 10 bases. Germline V lookup: CDR1 MDHEN, CDR2 SYDVKM. This CDR3 has 15 residues. With 8 bases clipped from V and 4 bases from J, the junction kept 10 bases outside the gene matches. CDR3 sequence: CASGDRGPRRYGYTF. The CDR3, as DNA: TGTGCCAGCGGAGACAGGGGGCCTCGCCGCTATGGCTACACCTTC.

This clonotype has only a few counts. This chain uses TRBV30 with TRBJ1-1; D remains ambiguous. V lost 3 bases and J 3 bases, leaving 32 bases between the germline ends. The length of the CDR3 is 20 residues. Germline values: CDR1 GTSNPN, CDR2 SVGIG (reference sequence). This CDR3 is CAWSLRNYGRQPLLDTEAFF. CDR3 DNA: TGTGCCTGGAGCCTACGCAATTACGGGCGTCAACCTCTCTTGGACACTGAAGCTTTCTTT. The variable domain in full, completed from reference TRBV30 and TRBJ1-1, reads SQTIHQWPATLVQPVGSPLSLECTVEGTSNPNLYWYRQAAGRGLQLLFYSVGIGQISSEVPQNLSASRPQDRQFILSSKKLLLSDSGFYLCAWSLRNYGRQPLLDTEAFFGQGTRLTVV.

The chain joins TRBV6-1 to TRBJ2-1; 8 nucleotides line up with TRBD1. Trimming at V came to 3 bases and at J to 10 bases, leaving 11 bases not matched to a gene. The CDR3 extends over 15 amino acids. Germline CDR1 and CDR2: MNHNS and SASEGT. DNA of the CDR3: TGTGCCAGCAGTGATTGCGGACAGGGCGGCTACGAGCAGTTCTTC. This codes for CASSDCGQGGYEQFF.

This clonotype came up many times. The V call is TRBV6-2 or TRBV6-3, the J call TRBJ1-2; D remains unclear. The CDR3 length is 13 residues. V gave up 6 bases and J gave up 7 bases, with 15 bases separating them. The germline gives CDR1 MNHEY, CDR2 SVGEGT. The CDR3 DNA follows: TGTGCCAGCAGCAACCAATTACGGGGTGGCTACACCTTC. It translates to CASSNQLRGGYTF.

This clonotype was counted ten times or more. The chain joins TRBV25-1 to TRBJ1-2, with D unclear. Germline V CDR1 and CDR2: MGHDK, SYGVNS. The V and J ends lost 2 bases and 12 bases respectively, with 10 bases between them. The CDR3 is 11 residues long. CDR3 amino acids: CASSEGVRHTF. The CDR3 region has the DNA TGTGCCAGCAGTGAAGGAGTTAGGCACACCTTC.

This clonotype was counted ten times or more. The chain links TRBV6-5 to TRBJ2-3, with D possibly matching TRBD1 (6 bases). This CDR3 has 13 residues. The germline gives CDR1 MNHEY, CDR2 SVGAGI. The V end was cut by 6 bases, the J end by 2 bases, with 9 bases between. CDR3 DNA sequence: TGTGCCAGCAGGAGGGACAACACAGATACGCAGTATTTT. This gives the protein CASRRDNTDTQYF.

This clonotype was seen many times. The chain uses TRBV20-1 and TRBJ1-1; D possibly corresponds to TRBD1 (5 bases). The V end was cut by 6 bases, the J end by 3 bases, with 8 bases between. CDR1 and CDR2 from the germline V gene are DFQATT and SNEGSKA (reference sequence). The CDR3 extends over 11 amino acids. CDR3 protein: CSARDDTEAFF. The CDR3 coding sequence is TGCAGTGCCAGGGATGACACTGAAGCTTTCTTT.

For this clonotype: This may come from a read error, since a much larger clone is one base off. The chain is built from TRBV20-1 and TRBJ2-5; 9 nucleotides match TRBD2. Germline CDR1 DFQATT, CDR2 SNEGSKA (reference sequence). This CDR3 has 13 residues. V gave up 1 base and J gave up 11 bases; unmatched junction bases: 8. In nucleotides, the CDR3 is TGCAGTGCTAGAGGCGGGGGGGCGGTTGAGCAGTACTTC. Its protein product is CSARGGGAVEQYF.

The rearrangement links TRBV6-8 to TRBJ2-1, with 9 bases matching TRBD2. CDR1 is MNHGY, CDR2 SAAAGT, per germline. The CDR3 has 15 residues. The ends lost 0 bases at V and 10 bases at J; junction bases unmatched: 7. This CDR3 reads CASSYSRLAGQEQFF. DNA of the CDR3: TGTGCCAGCAGTTACTCTAGGCTAGCGGGGCAGGAGCAGTTCTTC.